This T cell receptor (beta chain) was documented in a study of T cell changes during pregnancy in multiple sclerosis. Some clones are missing from TCRdb's copy, which holds only in-frame ones; the method was immunoSEQ multiplex PCR. The table lists more than 40,000 clones, roughly 90% of them singletons. The CDR3 has 17 residues. With 3 bases clipped from V and 4 bases from J, the junction kept 11 bases outside the gene matches. Germline V lookup: CDR1 MGHDK, CDR2 SYGVNS. The source was CD8+ T cells from peripheral blood mononuclear cells, collected in the third trimester of pregnancy. The origin of this receptor is a female donor with multiple sclerosis, enrolled in a pregnancy study. V is TRBV25-1 and J is TRBJ2-3; 9 bases fit TRBD2. CDR3 sequence reads: CASSEAVSGSLADTQYF. CDR3 DNA: TGTGCCAGCAGTGAGGCCGTTAGCGGGAGTCTCGCAGATACGCAGTATTTT.